These T cell receptor beta chains were read from a single sample in a study of cytomegalovirus exposure and HLA in healthy donors. The repertoire was sequenced with immunoSEQ multiplex PCR; TCRdb's copy has only in-frame clones and lacks some. The table lists 170,000 or so clones, less than 90% of them singletons. The sample comprised PBMCs. The receptors here all came from a male donor in good health and CMV-seropositive. CDR3s include the opening cysteine and the closing phenylalanine or tryptophan. D genes are given only for firm matches.

D,J,V,CDR3
.,TRBJ2-3,TRBV4-1,CASSQYAGYFVDTQYF
TRBD2,TRBJ2-2,TRBV9,CASSVGASGPQVGELFF
.,TRBJ2-2,TRBV4-2,CASQRDTANTGELFF
.,TRBJ2-1,TRBV25-1,CASSDHRDWVRGENEQFF
.,TRBJ1-1,TRBV9,CASSYVSQNTEAFF
.,TRBJ1-5,TRBV27,CASSVGAVSNQPQHF
TRBD2,TRBJ2-3,TRBV2,CASRPSSIAGPIQYF
TRBD1,TRBJ1-2,TRBV29-1,CSVTGRLNYGYTF
.,TRBJ1-3,TRBV5-6,CASSPALSGSSGNTIYF
TRBD2,TRBJ2-3,TRBV7-3,CASSSRGEADTQYF
.,TRBJ2-5,TRBV6-1,CASSALQGQETQYF
TRBD1,TRBJ2-5,TRBV2,CASSGTGKVTQYF
.,TRBJ1-2,TRBV11-3,CASSLVSDGKFYGYTF
.,TRBJ1-1,TRBV5-4,CASSKKGGTEAFF
TRBD2,TRBJ2-2,TRBV7-6,CASSLAVAGGFDPGELFF
TRBD1,TRBJ1-1,TRBV6-1,CASSDNDRGRNTEAFF